The rows below give T cell receptor beta chains drawn from one sample of a study of cytomegalovirus exposure and HLA in healthy donors. Only in-frame clones appear in the TCRdb table, and some are missing; sequencing was by immunoSEQ multiplex PCR. The sample includes 250,000 to 350,000 clones, roughly 80% of them seen just once. Sequencing used PBMCs. The receptor source for this set is a girl aged 2 to 10 in good health and CMV-seronegative. Both conserved end residues are part of each CDR3. The order of the fields is CDR3 DNA, CDR3 protein, V gene, J gene, clone size, D gene. D genes are given only for firm matches. Part of the rows lack a size; the others show once, few, many or a class for expanded clones.

CDR3 DNA: TGCGCCAGCAGCCAGGAGCAGGGGCCAGCCGGGGAGCTGTTTTTT; CDR3 protein: CASSQEQGPAGELFF; V gene: TRBV4-1; J gene: TRBJ2-2; clone size: -; D gene: -
CDR3 DNA: TGTGCCAGCAGCCCAGGGGGTACCTCCTACGAGCAGTACTTC; CDR3 protein: CASSPGGTSYEQYF; V gene: TRBV7-2; J gene: TRBJ2-7; clone size: -; D gene: TRBD1
CDR3 DNA: TGCGCCAGCAGCTTGTCGACAGTTAGAGATACGCAGTATTTT; CDR3 protein: CASSLSTVRDTQYF; V gene: TRBV5-1; J gene: TRBJ2-3; clone size: -; D gene: -
CDR3 DNA: TGTGCCAGCAGCGCTGCGCGGGGGGCCGCTAGCACAGATACGCAGTATTTT; CDR3 protein: CASSAARGAASTDTQYF; V gene: TRBV13; J gene: TRBJ2-3; clone size: -; D gene: TRBD2
CDR3 DNA: TGTGCCAGCAGCCCCACTAGCGGGATCGTACAGTATTTT; CDR3 protein: CASSPTSGIVQYF; V gene: TRBV7-2; J gene: TRBJ2-3; clone size: few; D gene: TRBD2
CDR3 DNA: TGTGCCAGCAGTGAGACAGGCGTCTATGGCTACACCTTC; CDR3 protein: CASSETGVYGYTF; V gene: TRBV6-5; J gene: TRBJ1-2; clone size: -; D gene: -
CDR3 DNA: TGTGCCAGCACAAGTACGGGACAGGGTTTAATTGAGCAGTTCTTC; CDR3 protein: CASTSTGQGLIEQFF; V gene: TRBV6-1; J gene: TRBJ2-1; clone size: -; D gene: TRBD1
CDR3 DNA: TGTGCCAGCAGCTTGGCCCTTCTTGAGCAGTACTTC; CDR3 protein: CASSLALLEQYF; V gene: TRBV5-4; J gene: TRBJ2-7; clone size: -; D gene: -
CDR3 DNA: TGTGCCAGTAGTCCCCGACATGTTAGCAATCAGCCCCAGCATTTT; CDR3 protein: CASSPRHVSNQPQHF; V gene: TRBV19; J gene: TRBJ1-5; clone size: -; D gene: -
CDR3 DNA: TGTTCCAGCAGCTTAGTTCAGTGGGGCCGCACAGATACGCAGTATTTT; CDR3 protein: CSSSLVQWGRTDTQYF; V gene: TRBV7-9; J gene: TRBJ2-3; clone size: -; D gene: -
CDR3 DNA: TGCGCCAGCAGGGTATGGCTAGCGGCTTCCTACGAGCAGTACTTC; CDR3 protein: CASRVWLAASYEQYF; V gene: TRBV10-2; J gene: TRBJ2-7; clone size: -; D gene: TRBD2
CDR3 DNA: TGTGCCAGTATGCGGCGGGCAACAGGGGACAGAAAAACAGATACGCAGTATTTT; CDR3 protein: CASMRRATGDRKTDTQYF; V gene: TRBV19; J gene: TRBJ2-3; clone size: -; D gene: TRBD1
CDR3 DNA: TGTGCCAGCAGTAAGATGGGGCTAGAAGGGGGCACAGATACGCAGTATTTT; CDR3 protein: CASSKMGLEGGTDTQYF; V gene: TRBV27; J gene: TRBJ2-3; clone size: -; D gene: -
CDR3 DNA: TGTGCCAGCAGTTTAGCGGCTTTACAGGGGGGTCCTGGCTACACCTTC; CDR3 protein: CASSLAALQGGPGYTF; V gene: TRBV28; J gene: TRBJ1-2; clone size: once; D gene: TRBD1
CDR3 DNA: TGTGCCAGCAGCCCAGCAGGGGCGGATGGCTACACCTTC; CDR3 protein: CASSPAGADGYTF; V gene: TRBV7-9; J gene: TRBJ1-2; clone size: -; D gene: -
CDR3 DNA: TGTGCCAGCAGCTTACAGGGGGCGCAGATTGGCTACACCTTC; CDR3 protein: CASSLQGAQIGYTF; V gene: TRBV7-8; J gene: TRBJ1-2; clone size: -; D gene: TRBD1
CDR3 DNA: TGTGCCACCAGCAGAGGGGGCGGGGGTGGGTCCTACGAGCAGTACTTC; CDR3 protein: CATSRGGGGGSYEQYF; V gene: TRBV15; J gene: TRBJ2-7; clone size: -; D gene: TRBD2
CDR3 DNA: TGCGCCAGCAGCTTGGCCCCGGGACTAGCGGGACCCTTATACAATGAGCAGTTCTTC; CDR3 protein: CASSLAPGLAGPLYNEQFF; V gene: TRBV5-1; J gene: TRBJ2-1; clone size: -; D gene: TRBD2
CDR3 DNA: TGTGCCAGCAGCTTAGGGAGGACTAGCGGCAGATACGAGCAGTACTTC; CDR3 protein: CASSLGRTSGRYEQYF; V gene: TRBV7-9; J gene: TRBJ2-7; clone size: -; D gene: TRBD2
CDR3 DNA: TGTGCCAGCAGTGTAGGGGGGGCGACCCTTGAAGCTTTCTTT; CDR3 protein: CASSVGGATLEAFF; V gene: TRBV28; J gene: TRBJ1-1; clone size: -; D gene: -
CDR3 DNA: TGTGCCAGCACCAGTGGTGGCGGGTTTTGGGTCTACGAGCAGTACTTC; CDR3 protein: CASTSGGGFWVYEQYF; V gene: TRBV2; J gene: TRBJ2-7; clone size: few; D gene: -
CDR3 DNA: TGTGCCAGCAGCTCCGGGCGAACTAGCGGAAGCTCCTACAATGAGCAGTTCTTC; CDR3 protein: CASSSGRTSGSSYNEQFF; V gene: TRBV7-3; J gene: TRBJ2-1; clone size: -; D gene: TRBD2
CDR3 DNA: TGTGCCAGCAGCCACAGGGGCACTGAAGCTTTCTTT; CDR3 protein: CASSHRGTEAFF; V gene: TRBV6-1; J gene: TRBJ1-1; clone size: -; D gene: TRBD1
CDR3 DNA: TGTGCCAGCAGCTTAGAGGGACTAGCAGGAGAGACCCAGTACTTC; CDR3 protein: CASSLEGLAGETQYF; V gene: TRBV7-8; J gene: TRBJ2-5; clone size: -; D gene: TRBD2
CDR3 DNA: TGCAGCGTTTCTAAGGGGGACGTGTCCTACGAGCAGTACTTC; CDR3 protein: CSVSKGDVSYEQYF; V gene: TRBV29-1; J gene: TRBJ2-7; clone size: -; D gene: -
CDR3 DNA: TGTGCCAGCAGTGTCCGACTGCTCACTAAAGCTTTCTTT; CDR3 protein: CASSVRLLTKAFF; V gene: TRBV2; J gene: TRBJ1-1; clone size: -; D gene: -
CDR3 DNA: TGTGCCAGCAGCAAGACAGGGTGGAGTTCAGATACGCAGTATTTT; CDR3 protein: CASSKTGWSSDTQYF; V gene: TRBV11-3; J gene: TRBJ2-3; clone size: -; D gene: TRBD1
CDR3 DNA: TGCGCCAGCAGCCAAGTACAGGGTGGAAACACCATATATTTT; CDR3 protein: CASSQVQGGNTIYF; V gene: TRBV4-1; J gene: TRBJ1-3; clone size: -; D gene: -
CDR3 DNA: TGTGCCAGCAGCTTAGCCACCGGGACTGGAGTCTTCTGGGAGCAGTACTTC; CDR3 protein: CASSLATGTGVFWEQYF; V gene: TRBV7-9; J gene: TRBJ2-7; clone size: -; D gene: -
CDR3 DNA: TGTGCCAGCAGTTACTCCCTAGGACAGGGAGAGACCCAGTACTTC; CDR3 protein: CASSYSLGQGETQYF; V gene: TRBV6-6; J gene: TRBJ2-5; clone size: -; D gene: TRBD1
CDR3 DNA: TGTGCCAGCAGCATAAGGGGGGGATATGAAAAACTGTTTTTT; CDR3 protein: CASSIRGGYEKLFF; V gene: TRBV2; J gene: TRBJ1-4; clone size: -; D gene: -
CDR3 DNA: TGCGCCAGCAGCTTGAACAGGGGGCCAAAGGGCACTGAAGCTTTCTTT; CDR3 protein: CASSLNRGPKGTEAFF; V gene: TRBV5-1; J gene: TRBJ1-1; clone size: -; D gene: TRBD1
CDR3 DNA: TGTGCCAGCAGCTTGGGCGGGTGCACAGATACGCAGTATTTT; CDR3 protein: CASSLGGCTDTQYF; V gene: TRBV7-6; J gene: TRBJ2-3; clone size: -; D gene: -
CDR3 DNA: TGTGCCTGGAGTGTAGGGGCTAGCGGGAGGTATGGAGGGGAGACCCAGTACTTC; CDR3 protein: CAWSVGASGRYGGETQYF; V gene: TRBV30; J gene: TRBJ2-5; clone size: -; D gene: TRBD2
CDR3 DNA: TGTGCCAGCAGCGGGGGACAGGCCATCGCTGAAGCTTTCTTT; CDR3 protein: CASSGGQAIAEAFF; V gene: TRBV9; J gene: TRBJ1-1; clone size: -; D gene: TRBD1
CDR3 DNA: TGTGCCAGCAGCCTCGGACTAGCGGGCGCAGATACGCAGTATTTT; CDR3 protein: CASSLGLAGADTQYF; V gene: TRBV7-3; J gene: TRBJ2-3; clone size: -; D gene: TRBD2
CDR3 DNA: TGTGCCAGCAGTTGGCGGGAGGGCTTTTCTTCCGAGCAGTACTTC; CDR3 protein: CASSWREGFSSEQYF; V gene: TRBV28; J gene: TRBJ2-7; clone size: -; D gene: TRBD2
CDR3 DNA: TGTGCCAGCACTACCCCTTGGGACAGTACGAACACCGGGGAGCTGTTTTTT; CDR3 protein: CASTTPWDSTNTGELFF; V gene: TRBV2; J gene: TRBJ2-2; clone size: -; D gene: TRBD1
CDR3 DNA: TGTGCCAGCAGCTCTGGTCGGTTAGAAGCTTTCTTT; CDR3 protein: CASSSGRLEAFF; V gene: TRBV28; J gene: TRBJ1-1; clone size: few; D gene: -
CDR3 DNA: TGCGCCAGCAGCTTGGCACAGGAAAATTCACCCCTCCACTTT; CDR3 protein: CASSLAQENSPLHF; V gene: TRBV5-1; J gene: TRBJ1-6; clone size: -; D gene: -
CDR3 DNA: TGTGCCAGCAGCAAGGGGACTAGCAGGGAGACCCAGTACTTC; CDR3 protein: CASSKGTSRETQYF; V gene: TRBV7-9; J gene: TRBJ2-5; clone size: -; D gene: TRBD2
CDR3 DNA: TGTGCCAGCAGTGGCGGGGATCTCTACAATGAGCAGTTCTTC; CDR3 protein: CASSGGDLYNEQFF; V gene: TRBV28; J gene: TRBJ2-1; clone size: -; D gene: -
CDR3 DNA: TGCGCCAGCAGCTTGGCAGTCGGGAGCTCCTACAATGAGCAGTTCTTC; CDR3 protein: CASSLAVGSSYNEQFF; V gene: TRBV5-1; J gene: TRBJ2-1; clone size: -; D gene: -
CDR3 DNA: TGTGCCAGCAGCTTAGGACTAGCCTCCTACGAGCAGTACTTC; CDR3 protein: CASSLGLASYEQYF; V gene: TRBV7-9; J gene: TRBJ2-7; clone size: -; D gene: TRBD2
CDR3 DNA: TGTGCCAGCAGTGACTCGATGCGACAGGAGACGAACACTGAAGCTTTCTTT; CDR3 protein: CASSDSMRQETNTEAFF; V gene: TRBV6-4; J gene: TRBJ1-1; clone size: -; D gene: -
CDR3 DNA: TGTGCCAGCAGCTTAGGAAGAGAAGATACGCAGTATTTT; CDR3 protein: CASSLGREDTQYF; V gene: TRBV7-6; J gene: TRBJ2-3; clone size: -; D gene: -
CDR3 DNA: TGTGCCAGCAGTACGGGCTACGAGCAGTACTTC; CDR3 protein: CASSTGYEQYF; V gene: TRBV2; J gene: TRBJ2-7; clone size: -; D gene: -
CDR3 DNA: TGTGCCAGCAGTGACGGCAGGGGGACCTATGGCTACACCTTC; CDR3 protein: CASSDGRGTYGYTF; V gene: TRBV2; J gene: TRBJ1-2; clone size: -; D gene: TRBD1
CDR3 DNA: TGCAGCGTCGAAGGTCTAGCGGGGGGCAATGAGCAGTTCTTC; CDR3 protein: CSVEGLAGGNEQFF; V gene: TRBV29-1; J gene: TRBJ2-1; clone size: -; D gene: TRBD2
CDR3 DNA: TGTGCCAGTAGTAAGGACAGATACGAGCAGTACTTC; CDR3 protein: CASSKDRYEQYF; V gene: TRBV19; J gene: TRBJ2-7; clone size: -; D gene: -
CDR3 DNA: TGTGCCAGCAGCCCCGGACTAGCGGGAAGGTCCCAAGCGGCCCAGTACTTC; CDR3 protein: CASSPGLAGRSQAAQYF; V gene: TRBV5-4; J gene: TRBJ2-5; clone size: -; D gene: TRBD2
CDR3 DNA: TGTGCCAGCAGCGTAGCTGCTGATAGCTCCTACAATGAGCAGTTCTTC; CDR3 protein: CASSVAADSSYNEQFF; V gene: TRBV9; J gene: TRBJ2-1; clone size: -; D gene: -
CDR3 DNA: TGTGCCAGCAGTTACGGGACTCCCGGCACTGAAGCTTTCTTT; CDR3 protein: CASSYGTPGTEAFF; V gene: TRBV6-5; J gene: TRBJ1-1; clone size: -; D gene: -
CDR3 DNA: TGTGCCAGCATCTTGACTAGCGGAAAACACCCTGGGGGCGGGGAGCTGTTTTTT; CDR3 protein: CASILTSGKHPGGGELFF; V gene: TRBV28; J gene: TRBJ2-2; clone size: -; D gene: TRBD2
CDR3 DNA: TGTGCCAGCAGCAAAGAGCTAAATTCACCCCTCCACTTT; CDR3 protein: CASSKELNSPLHF; V gene: TRBV6-5; J gene: TRBJ1-6; clone size: few; D gene: -
CDR3 DNA: TGTGCCATCAGTGAGTCGAATGGGGACAGAACGAACACCGGGGAGCTGTTTTTT; CDR3 protein: CAISESNGDRTNTGELFF; V gene: TRBV10-3; J gene: TRBJ2-2; clone size: -; D gene: TRBD1
CDR3 DNA: TGCGCCAGCAGCTTAGCGGGAGGGGACACAGATACGCAGTATTTT; CDR3 protein: CASSLAGGDTDTQYF; V gene: TRBV5-1; J gene: TRBJ2-3; clone size: few; D gene: TRBD2